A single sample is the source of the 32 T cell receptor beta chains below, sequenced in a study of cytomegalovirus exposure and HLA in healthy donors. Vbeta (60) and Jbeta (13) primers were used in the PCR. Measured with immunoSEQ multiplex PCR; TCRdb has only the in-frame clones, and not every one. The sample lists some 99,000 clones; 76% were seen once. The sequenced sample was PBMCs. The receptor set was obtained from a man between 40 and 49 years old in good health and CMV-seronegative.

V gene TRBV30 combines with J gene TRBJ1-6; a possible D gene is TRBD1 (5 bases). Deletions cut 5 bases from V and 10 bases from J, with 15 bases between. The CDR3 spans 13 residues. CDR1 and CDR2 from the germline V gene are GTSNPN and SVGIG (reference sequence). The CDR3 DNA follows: TGTGCCTGGGGGCGGGGCTTTGACTCACCCCTCCACTTT. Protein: CAWGRGFDSPLHF.

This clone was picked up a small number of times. The CDR3 region has the DNA TGTGCCAGCAGCGGGGACAGCTTTCCCTACGAGCAGTACTTC. Translation: CASSGDSFPYEQYF. The chain joins TRBV14 to TRBJ2-7, with 7 bases matching TRBD1. J gave up 2 bases and V 5 bases, and 6 bases lay outside the gene matches. The germline gives CDR1 SGHDN, CDR2 FVKESK. CDR3 size: 14 residues.

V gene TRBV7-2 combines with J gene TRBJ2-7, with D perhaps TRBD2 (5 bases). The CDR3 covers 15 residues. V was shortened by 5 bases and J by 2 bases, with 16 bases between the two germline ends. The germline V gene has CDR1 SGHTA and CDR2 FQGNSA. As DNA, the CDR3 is TGTGCCAGCAGCCAACAAATCGAGGGCACCTACGAGCAGTACTTC. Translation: CASSQQIEGTYEQYF.

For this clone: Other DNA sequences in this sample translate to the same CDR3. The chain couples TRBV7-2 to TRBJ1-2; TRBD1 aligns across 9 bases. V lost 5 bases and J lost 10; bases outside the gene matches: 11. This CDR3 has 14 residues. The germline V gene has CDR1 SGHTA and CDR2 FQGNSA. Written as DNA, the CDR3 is TGTGCCAGCAGCCCGGGGCCGGGACAGGGCCACTACACCTTC. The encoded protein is CASSPGPGQGHYTF.

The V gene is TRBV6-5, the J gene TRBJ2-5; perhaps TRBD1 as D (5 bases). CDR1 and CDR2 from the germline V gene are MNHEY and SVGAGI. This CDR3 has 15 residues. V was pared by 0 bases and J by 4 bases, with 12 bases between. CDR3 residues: CASSYSIREAETQYF. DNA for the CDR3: TGTGCCAGCAGTTACTCAATCAGGGAAGCAGAGACCCAGTACTTC.

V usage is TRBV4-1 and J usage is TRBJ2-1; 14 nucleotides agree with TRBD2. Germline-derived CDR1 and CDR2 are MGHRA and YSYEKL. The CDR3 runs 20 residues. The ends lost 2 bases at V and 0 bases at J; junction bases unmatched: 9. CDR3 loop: CASSQKTSGTSGSSYNEQFF. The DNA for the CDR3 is TGCGCCAGCAGCCAAAAAACTTCCGGGACTAGCGGGAGCTCCTACAATGAGCAGTTCTTC.

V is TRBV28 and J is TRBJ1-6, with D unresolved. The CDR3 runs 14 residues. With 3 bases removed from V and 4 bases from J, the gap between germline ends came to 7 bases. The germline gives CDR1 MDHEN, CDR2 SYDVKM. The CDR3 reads CASSLTGYNSPLHF. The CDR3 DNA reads TGTGCCAGCAGTTTGACGGGTTATAATTCACCCCTCCACTTT.

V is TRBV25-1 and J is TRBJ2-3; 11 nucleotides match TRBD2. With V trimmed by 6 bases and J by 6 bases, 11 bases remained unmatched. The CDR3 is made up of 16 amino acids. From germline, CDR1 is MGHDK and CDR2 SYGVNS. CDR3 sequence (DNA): TGTGCCAGCAGCCGATATAGCGGGAGGGCGGGGGATACGCAGTATTTT. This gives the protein CASSRYSGRAGDTQYF.

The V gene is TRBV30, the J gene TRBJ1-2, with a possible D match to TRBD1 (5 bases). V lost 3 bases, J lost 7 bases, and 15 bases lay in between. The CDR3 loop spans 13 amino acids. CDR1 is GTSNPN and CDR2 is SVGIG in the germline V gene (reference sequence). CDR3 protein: CAWSAGDLRGYTF. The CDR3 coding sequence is TGTGCCTGGAGCGCGGGGGATCTTCGTGGCTACACCTTC.

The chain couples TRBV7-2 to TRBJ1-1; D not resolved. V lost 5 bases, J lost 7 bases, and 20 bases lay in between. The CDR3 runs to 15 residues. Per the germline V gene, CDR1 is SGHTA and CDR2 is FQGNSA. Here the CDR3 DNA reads TGTGCCAGCAGCCCCCGGATCCGGGCGGGCCTTGAAGCTTTCTTT. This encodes CASSPRIRAGLEAFF.

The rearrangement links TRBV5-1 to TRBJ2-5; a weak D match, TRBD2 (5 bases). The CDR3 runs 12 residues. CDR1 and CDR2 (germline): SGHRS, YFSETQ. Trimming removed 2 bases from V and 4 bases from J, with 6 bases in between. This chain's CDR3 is CASSFEGETQYF. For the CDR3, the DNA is TGCGCCAGCAGCTTCGAGGGAGAGACCCAGTACTTC.

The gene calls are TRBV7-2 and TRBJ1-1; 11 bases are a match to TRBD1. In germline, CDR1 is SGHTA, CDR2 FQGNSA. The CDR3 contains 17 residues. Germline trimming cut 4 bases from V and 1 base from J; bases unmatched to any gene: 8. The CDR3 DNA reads TGTGCCAGCAGCTCATTTTGGGGGACAGGGGGGAACACTGAAGCTTTCTTT. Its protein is CASSSFWGTGGNTEAFF.

The CDR3 protein is CASSLPSRGIYGYTF. The CDR3 nucleotides read TGTGCCAGCAGTTTGCCTAGTCGCGGGATCTATGGCTACACCTTC. The rearrangement joins TRBV28 to TRBJ1-2, with unresolved D. The V end lost 3 bases, the J end lost 4 bases, and 15 bases lay between the germline ends. Per germline, CDR1 MDHEN and CDR2 SYDVKM. CDR3 length: 15 amino acids.

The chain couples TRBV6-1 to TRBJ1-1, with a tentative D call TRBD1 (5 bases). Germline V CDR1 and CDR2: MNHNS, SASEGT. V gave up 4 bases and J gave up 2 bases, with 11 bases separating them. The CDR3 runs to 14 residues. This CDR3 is CASSVDTPNTEAFF. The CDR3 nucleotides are TGTGCCAGCAGTGTGGACACCCCCAACACTGAAGCTTTCTTT.

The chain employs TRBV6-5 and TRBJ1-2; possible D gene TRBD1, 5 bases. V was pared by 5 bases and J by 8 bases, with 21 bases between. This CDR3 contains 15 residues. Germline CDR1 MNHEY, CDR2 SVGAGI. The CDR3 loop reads CASSPTAGIFFGYTF. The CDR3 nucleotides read TGTGCCAGCAGTCCAACCGCAGGGATCTTCTTCGGCTACACCTTC.

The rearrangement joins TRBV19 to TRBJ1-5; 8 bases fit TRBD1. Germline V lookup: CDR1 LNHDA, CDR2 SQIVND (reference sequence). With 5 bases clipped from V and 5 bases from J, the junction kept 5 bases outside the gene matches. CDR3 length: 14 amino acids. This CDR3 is CASSLTGVDQPQHF. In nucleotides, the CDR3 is TGTGCCAGTAGTTTGACAGGGGTCGATCAGCCCCAGCATTTT.

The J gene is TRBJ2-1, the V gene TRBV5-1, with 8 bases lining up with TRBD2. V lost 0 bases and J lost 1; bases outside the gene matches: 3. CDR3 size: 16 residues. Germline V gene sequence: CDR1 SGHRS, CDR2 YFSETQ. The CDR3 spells CASSLEAGVSYNEQFF. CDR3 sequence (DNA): TGCGCCAGCAGCTTGGAAGCGGGGGTATCCTACAATGAGCAGTTCTTC.

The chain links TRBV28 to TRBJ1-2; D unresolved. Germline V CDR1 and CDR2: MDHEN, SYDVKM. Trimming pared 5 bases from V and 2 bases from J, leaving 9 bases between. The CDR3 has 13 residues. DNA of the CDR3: TGTGCCAGCAGTGCCGGGGAGAACTATGGCTACACCTTC. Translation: CASSAGENYGYTF.

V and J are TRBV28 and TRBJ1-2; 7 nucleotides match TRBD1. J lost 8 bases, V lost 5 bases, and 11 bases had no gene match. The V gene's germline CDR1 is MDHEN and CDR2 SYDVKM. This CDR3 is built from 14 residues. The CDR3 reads CASSLVQGWKGYTF. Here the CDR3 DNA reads TGTGCCAGCAGTCTGGTACAGGGGTGGAAGGGCTACACCTTC.

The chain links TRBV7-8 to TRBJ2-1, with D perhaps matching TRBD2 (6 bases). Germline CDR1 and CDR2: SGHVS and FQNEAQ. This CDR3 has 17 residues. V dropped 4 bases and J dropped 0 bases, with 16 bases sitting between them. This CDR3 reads CASSSFGLPSSYNEQFF. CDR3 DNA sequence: TGTGCCAGCAGCTCCTTCGGACTACCAAGCTCCTACAATGAGCAGTTCTTC.

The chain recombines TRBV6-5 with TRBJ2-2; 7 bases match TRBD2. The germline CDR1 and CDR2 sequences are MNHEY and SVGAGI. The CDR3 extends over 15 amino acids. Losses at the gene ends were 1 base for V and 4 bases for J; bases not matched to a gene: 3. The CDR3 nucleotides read TGTGCCAGCAGTTACTTCGGGACTATCACCGGGGAGCTGTTTTTT. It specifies CASSYFGTITGELFF.

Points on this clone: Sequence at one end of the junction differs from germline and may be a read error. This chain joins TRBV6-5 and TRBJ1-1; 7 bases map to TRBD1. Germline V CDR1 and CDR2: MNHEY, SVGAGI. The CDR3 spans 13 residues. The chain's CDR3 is CASRSQGNSEAFF. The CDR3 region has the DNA TGTGCCAGCAGATCACAGGGGAACAGTGAAGCTTTCTTT.

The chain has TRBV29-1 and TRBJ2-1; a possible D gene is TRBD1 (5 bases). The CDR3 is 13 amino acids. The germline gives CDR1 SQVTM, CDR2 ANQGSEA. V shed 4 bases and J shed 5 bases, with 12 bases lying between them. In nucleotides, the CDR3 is TGCAGCGTTGTCCAGGGCCACAACAATGAGCAGTTCTTC. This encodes CSVVQGHNNEQFF.

The CDR3 DNA reads TGTGCCAGCAGCCCGGTAGACGGGTCATCCTACGAGCAGTACTTC. This gives the protein CASSPVDGSSYEQYF. The chain joins TRBV9 to TRBJ2-5; D not certain. Judging by the DNA end, TRBJ2-7 fits better; the J call may be wrong. Germline assignment: CDR1 SGDLS and CDR2 YYNGEE. The CDR3 consists of 15 residues.

CDR3 DNA sequence: TGTGCCAGCAGATCAGCGGGAGTTAGCACAGATACGCAGTATTTT. This codes for CASRSAGVSTDTQYF. The chain joins TRBV2 to TRBJ2-3; TRBD2 aligns across 8 bases. The V gene's germline CDR1 is SNHLY and CDR2 FYNNEI. CDR3 size: 15 residues. Losses at the gene ends were 6 bases for V and 0 bases for J; bases not matched to a gene: 5.

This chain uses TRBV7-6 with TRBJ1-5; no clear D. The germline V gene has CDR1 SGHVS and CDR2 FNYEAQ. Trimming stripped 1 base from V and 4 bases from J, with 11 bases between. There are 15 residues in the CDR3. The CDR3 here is CASSLVSGINQPQHF. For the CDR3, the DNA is TGTGCCAGCAGCTTAGTCTCCGGGATTAATCAGCCCCAGCATTTT.

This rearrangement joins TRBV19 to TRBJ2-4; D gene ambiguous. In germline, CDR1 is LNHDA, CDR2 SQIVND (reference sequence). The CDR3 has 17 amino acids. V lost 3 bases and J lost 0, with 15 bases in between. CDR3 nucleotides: TGTGCCAGTAGTATTCTTGCGTATTTACTAGCCAAAAACATTCAGTACTTC. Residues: CASSILAYLLAKNIQYF.

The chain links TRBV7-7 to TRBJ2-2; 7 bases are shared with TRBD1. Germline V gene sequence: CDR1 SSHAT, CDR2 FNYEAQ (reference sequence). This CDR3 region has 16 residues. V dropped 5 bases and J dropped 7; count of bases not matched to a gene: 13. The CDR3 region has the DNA TGTGCCAGCAGCCTGGTGCCAGGGGGAAAGGGCGGGGAGCTGTTTTTT. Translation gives CASSLVPGGKGGELFF.

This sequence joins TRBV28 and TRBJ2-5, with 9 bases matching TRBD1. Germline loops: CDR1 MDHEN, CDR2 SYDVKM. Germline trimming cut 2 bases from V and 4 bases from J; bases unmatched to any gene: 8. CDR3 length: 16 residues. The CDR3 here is CASSLGGQGGLETQYF. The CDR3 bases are TGTGCCAGCAGTTTAGGGGGACAGGGTGGTTTAGAGACCCAGTACTTC.

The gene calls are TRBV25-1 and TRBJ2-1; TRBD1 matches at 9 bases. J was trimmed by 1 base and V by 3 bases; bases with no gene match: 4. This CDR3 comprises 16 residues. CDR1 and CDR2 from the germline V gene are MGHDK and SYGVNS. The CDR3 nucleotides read TGTGCCAGCAGTGATATGGACAGGGGTTCCTACAATGAGCAGTTCTTC. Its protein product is CASSDMDRGSYNEQFF. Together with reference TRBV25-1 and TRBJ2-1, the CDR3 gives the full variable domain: EADIYQTPRYLVIGTGKKITLECSQTMGHDKMYWYQQDPGMELHLIHYSYGVNSTEKGDLSSESTVSRIRTEHFPLTLESARPSHTSQYLCASSDMDRGSYNEQFFGPGTRLTVL.

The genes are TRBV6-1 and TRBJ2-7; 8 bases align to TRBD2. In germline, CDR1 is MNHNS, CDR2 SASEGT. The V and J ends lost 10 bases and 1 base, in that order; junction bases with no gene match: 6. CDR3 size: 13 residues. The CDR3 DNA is TGTGCCACCGGGCGGGGGGTTTCCTACGAGCAGTACTTC. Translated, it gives CATGRGVSYEQYF.

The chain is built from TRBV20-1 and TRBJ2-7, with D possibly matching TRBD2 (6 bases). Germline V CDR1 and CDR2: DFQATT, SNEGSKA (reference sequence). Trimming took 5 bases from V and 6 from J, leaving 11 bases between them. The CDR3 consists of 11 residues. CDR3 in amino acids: CSARGLLEQYF. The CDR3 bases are TGCAGTGCTCGAGGACTACTCGAGCAGTACTTC.